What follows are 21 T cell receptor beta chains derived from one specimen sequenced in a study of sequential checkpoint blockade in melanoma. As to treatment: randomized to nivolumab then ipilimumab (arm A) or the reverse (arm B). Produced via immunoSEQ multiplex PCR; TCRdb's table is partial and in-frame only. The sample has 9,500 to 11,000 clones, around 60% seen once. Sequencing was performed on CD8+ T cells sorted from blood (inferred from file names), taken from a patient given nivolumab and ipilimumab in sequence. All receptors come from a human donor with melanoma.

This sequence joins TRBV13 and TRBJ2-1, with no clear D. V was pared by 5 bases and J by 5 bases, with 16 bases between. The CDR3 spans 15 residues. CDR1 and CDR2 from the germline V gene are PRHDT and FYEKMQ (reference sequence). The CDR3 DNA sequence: TGTGCCAGCAGCCCCCCTTTGAGTCAAGACAATGAGCAGTTCTTC. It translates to CASSPPLSQDNEQFF.

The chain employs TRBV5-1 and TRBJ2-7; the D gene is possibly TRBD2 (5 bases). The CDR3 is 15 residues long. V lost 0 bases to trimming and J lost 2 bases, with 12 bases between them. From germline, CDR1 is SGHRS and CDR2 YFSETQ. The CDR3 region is CASSLGSGGTYEQYF. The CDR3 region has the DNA TGCGCCAGCAGCTTGGGGAGCGGAGGAACCTACGAGCAGTACTTC. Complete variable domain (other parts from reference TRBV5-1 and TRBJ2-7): KAGVTQTPRYLIKTRGQQVTLSCSPISGHRSVSWYQQTPGQGLQFLFEYFSETQRNKGNFPGRFSGRQFSNSRSEMNVSTLELGDSALYLCASSLGSGGTYEQYFGPGTRLTVT.

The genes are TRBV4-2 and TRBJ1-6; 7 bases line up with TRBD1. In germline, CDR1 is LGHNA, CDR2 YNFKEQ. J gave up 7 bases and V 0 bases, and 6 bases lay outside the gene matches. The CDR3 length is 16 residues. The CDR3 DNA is TGTGCCAGCAGCCAAGAAGAGGGACAGAGAAATTCACCCCTCCACTTT. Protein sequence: CASSQEEGQRNSPLHF.

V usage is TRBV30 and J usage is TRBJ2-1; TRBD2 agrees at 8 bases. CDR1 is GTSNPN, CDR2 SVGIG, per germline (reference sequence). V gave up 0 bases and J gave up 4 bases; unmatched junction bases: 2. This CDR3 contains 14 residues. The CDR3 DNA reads TGTGCCTGGAGTGTAACTAGCGGTTACAATGAGCAGTTCTTC. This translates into CAWSVTSGYNEQFF.

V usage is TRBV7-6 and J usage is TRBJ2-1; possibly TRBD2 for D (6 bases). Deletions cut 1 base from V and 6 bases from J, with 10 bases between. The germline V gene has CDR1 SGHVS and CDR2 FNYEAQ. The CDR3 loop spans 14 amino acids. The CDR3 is CASSLEAGSNEQFF. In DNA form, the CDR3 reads TGTGCCAGCAGCTTAGAAGCGGGTAGCAATGAGCAGTTCTTC.

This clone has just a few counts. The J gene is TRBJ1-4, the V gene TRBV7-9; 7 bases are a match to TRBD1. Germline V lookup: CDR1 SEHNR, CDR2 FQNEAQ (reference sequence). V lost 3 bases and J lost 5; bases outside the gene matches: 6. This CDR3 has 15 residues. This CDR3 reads CASSFSGTANEKLFF. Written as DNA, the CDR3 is TGTGCCAGCAGCTTTTCCGGGACAGCGAATGAAAAACTGTTTTTT.

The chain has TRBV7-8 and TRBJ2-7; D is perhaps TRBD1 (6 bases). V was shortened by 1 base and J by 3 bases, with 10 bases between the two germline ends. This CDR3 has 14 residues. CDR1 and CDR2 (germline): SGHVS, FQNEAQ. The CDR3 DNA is TGTGCCAGCAGCTTAGGGTCAGGGGACTACGAGCAGTACTTC. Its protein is CASSLGSGDYEQYF. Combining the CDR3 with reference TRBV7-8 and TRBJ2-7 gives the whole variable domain GAGVSQSPRYKVAKRGQDVALRCDPISGHVSLFWYQQALGQGPEFLTYFQNEAQLDKSGLPSDRFFAERPEGSVSTLKIQRTQQEDSAVYLCASSLGSGDYEQYFGPGTRLTVT.

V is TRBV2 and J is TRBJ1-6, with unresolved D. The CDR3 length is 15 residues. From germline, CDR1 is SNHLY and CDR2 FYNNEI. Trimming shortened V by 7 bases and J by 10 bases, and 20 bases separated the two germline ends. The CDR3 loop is CASNDKAASWSPLHF. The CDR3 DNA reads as TGTGCCAGCAACGACAAGGCTGCTTCGTGGTCACCCCTCCACTTT. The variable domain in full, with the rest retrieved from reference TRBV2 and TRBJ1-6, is EPEVTQTPSHQVTQMGQEVILRCVPISNHLYFYWYRQILGQKVEFLVSFYNNEISEKSEIFDDQFSVERPDGSNFTLKIRSTKLEDSAMYFCASNDKAASWSPLHFGNGTRLTVT.

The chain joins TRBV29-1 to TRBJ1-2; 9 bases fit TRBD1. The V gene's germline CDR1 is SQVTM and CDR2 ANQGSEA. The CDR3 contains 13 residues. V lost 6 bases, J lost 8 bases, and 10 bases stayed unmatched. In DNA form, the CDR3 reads TGCAGCGTACCTCAACAGGGGGCGAACGGCTACACCTTC. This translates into CSVPQQGANGYTF.

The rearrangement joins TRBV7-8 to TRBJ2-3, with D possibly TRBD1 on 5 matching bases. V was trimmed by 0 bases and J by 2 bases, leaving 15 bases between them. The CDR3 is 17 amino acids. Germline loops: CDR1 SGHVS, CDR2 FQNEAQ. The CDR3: CASSLAPGHLVTDTQYF. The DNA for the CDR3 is TGTGCCAGCAGCTTAGCTCCCGGACACCTAGTCACAGATACGCAGTATTTT.

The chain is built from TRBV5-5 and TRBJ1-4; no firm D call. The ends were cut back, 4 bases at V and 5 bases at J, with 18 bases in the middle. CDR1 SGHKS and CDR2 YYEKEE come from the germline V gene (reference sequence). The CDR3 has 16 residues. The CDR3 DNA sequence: TGTGCCAGCAGCCCCCACGAGCGGGTTTTGAATGAAAAACTGTTTTTT. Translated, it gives CASSPHERVLNEKLFF.

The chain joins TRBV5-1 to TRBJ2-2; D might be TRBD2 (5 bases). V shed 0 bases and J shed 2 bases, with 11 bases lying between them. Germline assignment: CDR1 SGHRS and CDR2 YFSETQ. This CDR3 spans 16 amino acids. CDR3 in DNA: TGCGCCAGCAGCTTGGGGCCAGGACTTAACACCGGGGAGCTGTTTTTT. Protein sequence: CASSLGPGLNTGELFF.

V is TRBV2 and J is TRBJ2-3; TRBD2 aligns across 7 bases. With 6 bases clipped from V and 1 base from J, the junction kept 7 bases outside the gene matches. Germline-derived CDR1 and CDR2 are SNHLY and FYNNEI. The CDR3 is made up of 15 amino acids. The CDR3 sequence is CASSGDYLGTDTQYF. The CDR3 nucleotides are TGTGCCAGCAGCGGGGACTACCTTGGCACAGATACGCAGTATTTT.

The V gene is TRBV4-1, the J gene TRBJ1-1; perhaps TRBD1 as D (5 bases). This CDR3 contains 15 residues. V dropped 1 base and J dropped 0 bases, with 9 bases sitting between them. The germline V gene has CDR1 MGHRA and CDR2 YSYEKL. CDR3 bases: TGCGCCAGCAGCCAAGCGGGAGGGGTGAACACTGAAGCTTTCTTT. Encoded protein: CASSQAGGVNTEAFF.

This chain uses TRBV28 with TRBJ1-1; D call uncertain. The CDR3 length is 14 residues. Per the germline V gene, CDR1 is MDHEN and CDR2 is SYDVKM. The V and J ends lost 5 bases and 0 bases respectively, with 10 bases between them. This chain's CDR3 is CASSPRRMNTEAFF. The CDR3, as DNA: TGTGCCAGCAGTCCGCGCAGGATGAACACTGAAGCTTTCTTT.

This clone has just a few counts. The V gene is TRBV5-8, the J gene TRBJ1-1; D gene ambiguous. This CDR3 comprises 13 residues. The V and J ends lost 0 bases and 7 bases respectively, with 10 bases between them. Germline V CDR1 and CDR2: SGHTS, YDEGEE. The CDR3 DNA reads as TGTGCCAGCAGCTTGGTTATTAGCATTGAAGCTTTCTTT. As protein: CASSLVISIEAFF.

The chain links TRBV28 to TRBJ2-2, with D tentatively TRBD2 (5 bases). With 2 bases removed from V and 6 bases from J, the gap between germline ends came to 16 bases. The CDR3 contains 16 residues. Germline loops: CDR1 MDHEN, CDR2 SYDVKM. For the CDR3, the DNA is TGTGCCAGCAGTTTACCGTGGGAGCGGTATCCCGGGGAGCTGTTTTTT. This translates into CASSLPWERYPGELFF.

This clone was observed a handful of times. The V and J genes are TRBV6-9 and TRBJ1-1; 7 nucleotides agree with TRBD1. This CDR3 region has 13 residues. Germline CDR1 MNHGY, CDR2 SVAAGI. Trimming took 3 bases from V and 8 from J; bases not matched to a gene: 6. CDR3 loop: CASSYMTGREAFF. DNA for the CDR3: TGTGCCAGCAGTTACATGACAGGGAGGGAAGCTTTCTTT.

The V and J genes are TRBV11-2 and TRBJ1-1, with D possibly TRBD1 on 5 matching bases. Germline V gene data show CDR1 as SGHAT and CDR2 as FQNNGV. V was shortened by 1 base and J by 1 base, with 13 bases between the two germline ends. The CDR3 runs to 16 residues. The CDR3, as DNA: TGTGCCAGCAGCTTAGTGGGGGGATTGGCGAACACTGAAGCTTTCTTT. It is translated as CASSLVGGLANTEAFF.

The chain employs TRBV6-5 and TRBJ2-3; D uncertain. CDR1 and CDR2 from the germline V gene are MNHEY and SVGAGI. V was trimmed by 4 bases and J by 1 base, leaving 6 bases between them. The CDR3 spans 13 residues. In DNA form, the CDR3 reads TGTGCCAGCAGTTTAATTGGCACAGATACGCAGTATTTT. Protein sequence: CASSLIGTDTQYF.

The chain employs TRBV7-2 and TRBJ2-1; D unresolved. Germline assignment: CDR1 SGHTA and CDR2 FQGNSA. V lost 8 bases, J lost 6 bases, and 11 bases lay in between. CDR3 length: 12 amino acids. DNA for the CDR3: TGTGCCAGCCGATTCTCGAGCAATGAGCAGTTCTTC. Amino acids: CASRFSSNEQFF.